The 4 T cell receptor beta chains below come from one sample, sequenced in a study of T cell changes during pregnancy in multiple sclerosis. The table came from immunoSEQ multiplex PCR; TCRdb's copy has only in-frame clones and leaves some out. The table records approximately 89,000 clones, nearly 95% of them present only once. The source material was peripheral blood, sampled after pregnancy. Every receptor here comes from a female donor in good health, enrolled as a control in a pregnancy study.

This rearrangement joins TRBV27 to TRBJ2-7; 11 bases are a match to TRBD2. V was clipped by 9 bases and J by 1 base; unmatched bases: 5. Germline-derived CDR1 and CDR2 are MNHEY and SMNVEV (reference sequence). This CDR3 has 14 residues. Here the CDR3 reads CASSGTSGSYEQYF. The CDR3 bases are TGTGCCAGTTCCGGGACTAGCGGATCCTACGAGCAGTACTTC.

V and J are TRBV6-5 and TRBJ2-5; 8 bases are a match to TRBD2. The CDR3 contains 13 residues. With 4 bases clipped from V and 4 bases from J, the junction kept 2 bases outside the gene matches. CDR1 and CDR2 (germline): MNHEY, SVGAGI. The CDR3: CASSFGGGETQYF. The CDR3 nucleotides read TGTGCCAGCAGTTTCGGGGGGGGAGAGACCCAGTACTTC.

CDR3 DNA sequence: TGCGCCAGCAGCTCTAGGACTAGCGTCCCCTACGAGCAGTACTTC. Its protein is CASSSRTSVPYEQYF. This chain joins TRBV5-1 and TRBJ2-7; 9 bases align to TRBD2. The CDR3 totals 15 residues. CDR1 and CDR2 (germline): SGHRS, YFSETQ. V lost 3 bases to trimming and J lost 2 bases; unmatched junction nucleotides: 6.

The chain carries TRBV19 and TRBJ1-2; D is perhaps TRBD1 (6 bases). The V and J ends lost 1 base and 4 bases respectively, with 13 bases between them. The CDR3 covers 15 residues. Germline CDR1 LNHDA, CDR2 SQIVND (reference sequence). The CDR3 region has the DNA TGTGCCAGTAGTATAGTTCCAGGGGCGCCCTATGGCTACACCTTC. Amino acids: CASSIVPGAPYGYTF. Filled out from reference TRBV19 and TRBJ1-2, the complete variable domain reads DGGITQSPKYLFRKEGQNVTLSCEQNLNHDAMYWYRQDPGQGLRLIYYSQIVNDFQKGDIAEGYSVSREKKESFPLTVTSAQKNPTAFYLCASSIVPGAPYGYTFGSGTRLTVV.